Sequencing of this T cell receptor beta chain was carried out in a study of T cells after yellow fever vaccination. Study-level results: Among primary-vaccination clones, most reappeared after the booster, at 95% to 96% for CD4 and roughly 88% for CD8. A weaker secondary response peaked on day 5, the primary on day 15. Abundant clonotypes (contaminants from the bulk population) could be present in FACS-sorted repertoires.

Generation of TCR cDNA used 5'RACE template switching (which added a universal primer site and UMIs). TCRdb reprocessed the 5' RACE reads via MiXCR and lists one record per CDR3 protein. The table lists more than 450,000 distinct CDR3 sequences, about a fifth of them singletons. This clonotype came up a few times. Its antigen is currently unknown. This TCR was recovered from a man aged 18 to 29 who received the YFV17D yellow fever vaccine. Sequenced material: PBMCs, taken approximately 22 days after the first yellow fever vaccination.

CDR3 region: CASSEPASTTGELFF. As DNA, the CDR3 is TGTGCCAGCAGTGAACCGGCTTCGACCACCGGGGAGCTGTTTTTT. The V call is TRBV6-1, the J call TRBJ2-2, with D uncertain. V was cut by 2 bases and J by 4 bases, with 11 bases left in between. CDR3 length equals 15 residues. Germline CDR1 is MNHNS and CDR2 is SASEGT.